These T cell receptor beta chains were read from a single sample in a study of circulating CD8 cells and anti-PD-1 response in melanoma. Each CDR3 protein gets one entry after TCRdb re-called the reads with MiXCR. The table includes about 530 distinct CDR3 sequences, just under 5% detected once. This material consisted of CD8+ T cells from PBMCs, taken at baseline or after one month of anti-PD-1 therapy (not recorded which). Receptor source: a human donor with melanoma. CDR3s include the opening cysteine and the closing phenylalanine or tryptophan. A D gene is named only where the DNA matches it firmly. Size tells how often a clone was seen (once, few, many) or the class of an expanded clone, and some rows leave it out.

clone size | J gene | D gene | V gene | CDR3 protein | CDR3 DNA
large | TRBJ1-2 | NA | TRBV27 | CASSFGRDYGYTF | TGTGCCAGCAGTTTCGGTAGGGACTATGGCTACACCTTC
few | TRBJ2-2 | NA | TRBV30 | CAWSKTGELFF | TGTGCCTGGAGTAAGACCGGGGAGCTGTTTTTT
medium-sized | TRBJ2-1 | NA | TRBV28 | CASSLGLQGEQFF | TGTGCCAGCAGTTTAGGCCTCCAGGGTGAGCAGTTCTTC
medium-sized | TRBJ2-2 | NA | TRBV19 | CASSIRGSGELFF | TGTGCCAGTAGTATTAGGGGATCCGGGGAGCTGTTTTTT
large | TRBJ1-1 | NA | TRBV27 | CASSNREPLQPEAFF | TGTGCCAGCAGTAACCGGGAACCCCTTCAACCCGAAGCTTTCTTT
medium-sized | TRBJ2-7 | TRBD1 | TRBV28 | CASSFGTGPTYEQYF | TGTGCCAGCAGTTTTGGGACAGGCCCGACCTACGAGCAGTACTTC
medium-sized | TRBJ2-1 | TRBD2 | TRBV29-1 | CSVDFSGSGNEQFF | TGCAGCGTTGATTTTAGCGGGAGTGGAAATGAGCAGTTCTTC
medium-sized | TRBJ2-1 | NA | TRBV5-4 | CASSLTFPGLGVDNEQFF | TGTGCCAGCAGCTTGACCTTCCCTGGTCTGGGTGTTGACAATGAGCAGTTCTTC
large | TRBJ2-1 | TRBD1 | TRBV4-3 | CASSPQGQGIENEQFF | TGCGCCAGCAGCCCCCAGGGACAGGGAATTGAGAATGAGCAGTTCTTC
NA | TRBJ2-7 | NA | TRBV7-6 | CASSPRPGQSSYEQYF | TGTGCCAGCAGCCCCAGACCTGGACAGAGCTCCTACGAGCAGTACTTC
large | TRBJ2-1 | NA | TRBV11-1 | CASSHGSWYNEQFF | TGTGCCAGCAGCCACGGTAGCTGGTACAATGAGCAGTTCTTC
large | TRBJ1-4 | NA | TRBV25-1 | CASSEHRDLNEGEKLFF | TGTGCCAGCAGTGAACACAGGGATTTAAACGAGGGGGAAAAACTGTTTTTT
medium-sized | TRBJ2-7 | NA | TRBV29-1 | CSVEVGLSTPYEQYF | TGCAGCGTTGAAGTGGGGCTCTCCACTCCCTACGAGCAGTACTTC
large | TRBJ2-3 | NA | TRBV2 | CASEGGRGTDTQYF | TGTGCCAGCGAGGGGGGGAGAGGCACAGATACGCAGTATTTT
medium-sized | TRBJ2-2 | TRBD2 | TRBV4-2 | CASSQERLAGGLNGELFF | TGTGCCAGCAGCCAAGAGCGATTAGCGGGAGGACTGAACGGGGAGCTGTTTTTT
medium-sized | TRBJ1-1 | NA | TRBV4-1 | CASSQDVALNTEAFF | TGCGCCAGCAGCCAAGATGTTGCGTTGAACACTGAAGCTTTCTTT
large | TRBJ2-1 | NA | TRBV25-1 | CASSDRGYNEQFF | TGTGCCAGCAGTGATCGCGGGTACAATGAGCAGTTCTTC
few | TRBJ1-1 | TRBD1 | TRBV19 | CASILGGANTEAFF | TGTGCCAGTATCCTAGGGGGCGCAAACACTGAAGCTTTCTTT
medium-sized | TRBJ1-1 | NA | TRBV6-1 | CASSELQGEAFF | TGTGCCAGCAGTGAACTACAGGGTGAAGCTTTCTTT
medium-sized | TRBJ2-7 | NA | TRBV20-1 | CSASDPGYSYEQYF | TGCAGTGCTAGTGATCCAGGATACTCCTACGAGCAGTACTTC
NA | TRBJ1-3 | NA | TRBV14 | CASSHMLDSTGDTIYF | TGTGCCAGCAGCCATATGTTGGACAGCACTGGAGACACCATATATTTT
large | TRBJ2-7 | TRBD1 | TRBV24-1 | CATSGDRDDYEQYF | TGTGCCACCAGTGGAGACAGGGACGACTACGAGCAGTACTTC
NA | TRBJ2-1 | NA | TRBV27 | CASSLDRDTSSYNEQFF | TGTGCCAGCAGTTTGGACCGGGACACGAGCTCCTACAATGAGCAGTTCTTC
large | TRBJ1-2 | TRBD1 | TRBV7-3 | CASSLGTGDGYTF | TGTGCCAGCAGCTTAGGGACAGGGGATGGCTACACCTTC
large | TRBJ2-7 | NA | TRBV7-2 | CASSISPGAYEQYF | TGTGCCAGCAGCATTAGCCCAGGGGCGTACGAGCAGTACTTC
large | TRBJ2-1 | NA | TRBV7-3 | CASANRGNEQFF | TGTGCCAGCGCAAATCGGGGCAATGAGCAGTTCTTC